This T cell receptor (beta chain) was documented in a study of blood T cell repertoires in COVID-19. Background on the study: Both acute and convalescent COVID-19 samples were obtained from the United States, Italy and Spain. PBMCs, B-cell-depleted T cells, or T cells provided the cDNA or gDNA that made up the material.

The CDR3 spans 13 residues. Germline V lookup: CDR1 SGHTS, CDR2 YDEGEE. With 6 bases clipped from V and 3 bases from J, the junction kept 5 bases outside the gene matches. In the original processing: Researchers report that nucleated cell counts were estimated from reference gene primer amplification. Clones were sequenced by immunoSEQ multiplex PCR, and TCRdb holds only the in-frame ones, with some missing. V, J and clone size are those of that table, while D and trimming were read from the DNA. This sample has more than 150,000 clones, with roughly 73% found just once. The sequence derives from a woman of 80 years or more with active or convalescent COVID-19. V usage is TRBV5-8 and J usage is TRBJ2-7; 8 bases are shared with TRBD1. The sequenced sample consisted of peripheral blood. The CDR3, as DNA: TGTGCCAGCAACGATGGGACAGGCTACGAGCAGTACTTC. Protein: CASNDGTGYEQYF.